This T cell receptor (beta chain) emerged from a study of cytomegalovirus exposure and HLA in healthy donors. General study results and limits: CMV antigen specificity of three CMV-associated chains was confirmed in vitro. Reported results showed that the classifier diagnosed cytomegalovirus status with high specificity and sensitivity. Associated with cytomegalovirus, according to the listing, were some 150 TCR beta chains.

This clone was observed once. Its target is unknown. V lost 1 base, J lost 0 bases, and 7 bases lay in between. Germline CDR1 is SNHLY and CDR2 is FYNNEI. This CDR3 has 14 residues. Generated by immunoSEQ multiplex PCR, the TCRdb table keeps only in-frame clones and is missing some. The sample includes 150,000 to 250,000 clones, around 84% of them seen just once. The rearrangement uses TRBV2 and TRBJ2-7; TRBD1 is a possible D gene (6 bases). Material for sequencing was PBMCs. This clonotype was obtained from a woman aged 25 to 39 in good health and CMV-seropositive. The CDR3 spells CASSEVGGSYEQYF. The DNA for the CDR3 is TGTGCCAGCAGTGAAGTAGGGGGCTCCTACGAGCAGTACTTC.